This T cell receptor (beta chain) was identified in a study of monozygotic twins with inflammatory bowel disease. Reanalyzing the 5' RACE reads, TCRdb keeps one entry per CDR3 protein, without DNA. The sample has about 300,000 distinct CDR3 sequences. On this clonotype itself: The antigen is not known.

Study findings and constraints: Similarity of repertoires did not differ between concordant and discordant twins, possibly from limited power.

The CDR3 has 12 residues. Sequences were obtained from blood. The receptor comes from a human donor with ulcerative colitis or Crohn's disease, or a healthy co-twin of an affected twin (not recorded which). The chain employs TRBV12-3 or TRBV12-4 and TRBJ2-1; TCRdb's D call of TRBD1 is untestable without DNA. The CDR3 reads CASRQQVDEQFF.